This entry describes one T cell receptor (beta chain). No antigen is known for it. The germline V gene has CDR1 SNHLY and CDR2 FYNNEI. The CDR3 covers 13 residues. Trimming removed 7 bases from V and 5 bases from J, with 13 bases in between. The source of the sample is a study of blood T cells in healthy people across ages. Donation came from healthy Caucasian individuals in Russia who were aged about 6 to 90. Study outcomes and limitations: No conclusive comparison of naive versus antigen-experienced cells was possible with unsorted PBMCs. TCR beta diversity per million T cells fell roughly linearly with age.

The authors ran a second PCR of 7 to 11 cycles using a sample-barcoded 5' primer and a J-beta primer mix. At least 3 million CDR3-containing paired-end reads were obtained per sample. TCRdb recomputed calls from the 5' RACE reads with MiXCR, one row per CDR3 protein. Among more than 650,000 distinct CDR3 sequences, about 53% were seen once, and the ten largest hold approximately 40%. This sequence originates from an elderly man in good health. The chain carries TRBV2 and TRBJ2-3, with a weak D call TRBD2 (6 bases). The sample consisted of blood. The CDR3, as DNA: TGTGCCAGCACCGTTGGAGGGAGAGATACGCAGTATTTT. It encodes CASTVGGRDTQYF.